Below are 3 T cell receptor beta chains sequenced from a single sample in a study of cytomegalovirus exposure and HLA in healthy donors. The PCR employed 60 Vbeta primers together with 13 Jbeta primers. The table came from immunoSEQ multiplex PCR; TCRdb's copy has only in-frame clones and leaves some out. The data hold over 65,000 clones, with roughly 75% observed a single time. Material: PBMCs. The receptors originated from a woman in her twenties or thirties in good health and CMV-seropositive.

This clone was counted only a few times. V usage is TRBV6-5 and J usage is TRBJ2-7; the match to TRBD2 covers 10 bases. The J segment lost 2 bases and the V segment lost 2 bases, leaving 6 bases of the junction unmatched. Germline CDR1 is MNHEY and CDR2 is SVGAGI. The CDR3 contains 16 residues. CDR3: CASSYLAGVGAYEQYF. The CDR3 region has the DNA TGTGCCAGCAGTTACCTAGCGGGAGTGGGCGCCTACGAGCAGTACTTC.

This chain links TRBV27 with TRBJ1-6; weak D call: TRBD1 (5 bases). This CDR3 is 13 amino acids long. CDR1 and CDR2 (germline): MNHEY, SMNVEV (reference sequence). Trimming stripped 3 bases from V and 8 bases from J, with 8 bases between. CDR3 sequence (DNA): TGTGCCAGCAGTTTTGGGGCTGATTCACCCCTCCACTTT. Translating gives CASSFGADSPLHF.

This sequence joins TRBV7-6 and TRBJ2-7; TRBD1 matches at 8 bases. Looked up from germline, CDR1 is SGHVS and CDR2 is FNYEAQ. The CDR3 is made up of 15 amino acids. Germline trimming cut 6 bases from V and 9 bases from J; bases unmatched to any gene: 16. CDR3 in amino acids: CASSPGTGLPSRQYF. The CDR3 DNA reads TGTGCCAGCAGTCCCGGGACAGGACTCCCTAGCCGGCAGTACTTC. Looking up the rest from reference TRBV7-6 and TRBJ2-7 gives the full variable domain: GAGVSQSPRYKVTKRGQDVALRCDPISGHVSLYWYRQALGQGPEFLTYFNYEAQQDKSGLPNDRFSAERPEGSISTLTIQRTEQRDSAMYRCASSPGTGLPSRQYFGPGTRLTVT.